These 8 T cell receptor beta chains share one sample of origin, sequenced in a study of T-cell memory formation after mild COVID-19 (dated by TCRdb to the early 2020s). The library came from 5' RACE. The instrument was an Illumina NovaSeq 6000. TCRdb itself trimmed the public reads at Q25 with fastp, ran MiXCR and retained productive beta chains. Each CDR3 protein gets just one entry, which takes the most common genes and DNA from the rows behind it. This sample lists about 620,000 distinct CDR3 sequences; roughly 17% were detected once. The ten top clones hold approximately 12% of the sample. The sample taken for sequencing was PBMCs or a T cell subset sorted from them (not recorded which). The receptors shown here come from an adult woman who had mild COVID-19 (a few samples of this study predate the infection). The sample titles of this study are shuffled in the database, so cell type and time point are left out; the donor was told from shared clones.

V and J are TRBV11-2 and TRBJ1-1; possibly TRBD1 for D (6 bases). The CDR3 runs 17 residues. V was cut by 3 bases and J by 1 base, with 18 bases left in between. Germline V gene data show CDR1 as SGHAT and CDR2 as FQNNGV. CDR3 region: CASSFLQGEGGNTEAFF. The CDR3 DNA reads TGTGCCAGCAGCTTCCTACAGGGAGAGGGGGGGAACACTGAAGCTTTCTTT.

The genes are TRBV15 and TRBJ2-1, with 7 bases lining up with TRBD2. Germline V gene data show CDR1 as LNHNV and CDR2 as YYDKDF (reference sequence). The CDR3 consists of 17 residues. J was trimmed by 0 bases and V by 5 bases; bases with no gene match: 10. This CDR3 reads CATSLGGVQSSYNEQFF. As DNA, the CDR3 is TGTGCCACCAGCCTTGGGGGGGTCCAAAGCTCCTACAATGAGCAGTTCTTC.

This clonotype has a handful of counts. The V call is TRBV20-1, the J call TRBJ1-2; possibly TRBD1 for D (5 bases). Germline-derived CDR1 and CDR2 are DFQATT and SNEGSKA (reference sequence). V dropped 3 bases and J dropped 8 bases, with 10 bases sitting between them. This CDR3 spans 11 amino acids. The CDR3 coding sequence is TGCAGTGCTAGTTCAGGGCGAGGCTACACCTTC. It specifies CSASSGRGYTF.

The chain employs TRBV6-6 and TRBJ2-5; TRBD1 matches at 7 bases. Trimming removed 4 bases from V and 5 bases from J; junction bases left unmatched: 13. The CDR3 consists of 16 residues. Germline V gives CDR1 MNHNY, CDR2 SVGAGI (reference sequence). The CDR3 region has the DNA TGTGCCAGCAGTTCCACCACGACAGGGATGACGGAGACCCAGTACTTC. The encoded protein is CASSSTTTGMTETQYF.

This chain joins TRBV10-3 and TRBJ2-3, with D maybe TRBD2 (6 bases). This CDR3 has 14 amino acids. The V and J ends lost 8 bases and 0 bases respectively, with 12 bases between them. The V gene's germline CDR1 is ENHRY and CDR2 SYGVKD. The CDR3 loop is CAIRRDLSTDTQYF. Written as DNA, the CDR3 is TGTGCCATCCGGCGGGACTTGAGCACAGATACGCAGTATTTT.

This clonotype was seen at least ten times. The chain couples TRBV12-3 or TRBV12-4 to TRBJ2-2; D is unclear. The V end was cut by 5 bases, the J end by 0 bases, with 7 bases between. The CDR3 runs 14 residues. The CDR3 DNA reads as TGTGCCAGCAGTCGGACCGCGAACACCGGGGAGCTGTTTTTT. Protein product: CASSRTANTGELFF.

J is TRBJ2-5 and V is TRBV20-1; 10 nucleotides line up with TRBD1. The trim removed 5 bases at V and 7 bases at J, leaving 10 bases unmatched. CDR1 DFQATT and CDR2 SNEGSKA come from the germline V gene (reference sequence). The CDR3 sequence is 14 residues long. CDR3 amino acids: CSAPPQTGGRTQYF. The CDR3 DNA sequence: TGCAGTGCTCCACCCCAGACAGGGGGCAGGACCCAGTACTTC.

Only a few counts were recorded for this clonotype. V and J are TRBV7-8 and TRBJ1-5; 9 bases fit TRBD1. Per germline, CDR1 SGHVS and CDR2 FQNEAQ. J gave up 6 bases and V 2 bases, and 8 bases lay outside the gene matches. The CDR3 is 16 residues long. The CDR3 reads CASSLYQQGAIQPQHF. The CDR3 nucleotides read TGTGCCAGCAGCTTATATCAACAGGGGGCTATTCAGCCCCAGCATTTT.